The sequence of this TCR beta chain was determined in a study of cytomegalovirus exposure and HLA in healthy donors. PCR was performed using 60 Vbeta and 13 Jbeta primers. The data were produced by immunoSEQ multiplex PCR, yet TCRdb's version contains in-frame clones alone and is incomplete. The sample lists nearly 110,000 clones, around 76% seen once, with roughly 2.1% in the top ten. The sample consisted of PBMCs. The clonotype comes from a man aged 18 to 35 in good health and CMV-seronegative.

DNA of the CDR3: TGTGCCAGCAGCTTAATCGGGGGGAAAGACATTCAGTACTTC. Translating gives CASSLIGGKDIQYF. V usage is TRBV7-3 and J usage is TRBJ2-4; 7 nucleotides match TRBD2. Per the germline V gene, CDR1 is SGHTA and CDR2 is FQGTGA. The CDR3 extends over 14 amino acids. Unmatched junction bases numbered 5, after V lost 1 base and J lost 8 bases. The whole variable domain, filled in from reference TRBV7-3 and TRBJ2-4, reads GAGVSQTPSNKVTEKGKYVELRCDPISGHTALYWYRQSLGQGPEFLIYFQGTGAADDSGLPNDRFFAVRPEGSVSTLKIQRTERGDSAVYLCASSLIGGKDIQYFGAGTRLSVL.